Shown below are 30 T cell receptor beta chains from a single sample sequenced in a study of shared clonotypes between healthy human individuals. Generated by immunoSEQ multiplex PCR, the TCRdb table keeps only in-frame clones and is missing some. The repertoire holds around 510,000 clones, with approximately 95% as singletons. Sequencing was carried out using naive CD4+ T cells sorted from blood. Documented subset: CD45RA+ positively selected. All receptors come from a woman in her twenties or thirties in good health.

V and J are TRBV7-2 and TRBJ1-2; no definite D call. This CDR3 contains 15 residues. Germline assignment: CDR1 SGHTA and CDR2 FQGNSA. Trimming cost V 4 bases and J 2 bases, with 14 bases left between them. Here the CDR3 DNA reads TGTGCCAGCAGCTCGGACCGAAGACGAAACTATGGCTACACCTTC. As protein: CASSSDRRRNYGYTF. The full variable domain, its missing parts supplied by reference TRBV7-2 and TRBJ1-2, is GAGVSQSPSNKVTEKGKDVELRCDPISGHTALYWYRQSLGQGLEFLIYFQGNSAPDKSGLPSDRFSAERTGGSVSTLTIQRTQQEDSAVYLCASSSDRRRNYGYTFGSGTRLTVV.

The V call is TRBV13, the J call TRBJ2-7; D possibly corresponds to TRBD2 (5 bases). The germline V and J ends were trimmed by 2 bases and 2 bases, with 13 bases remaining between them. The CDR3 extends over 15 amino acids. Germline CDR1 PRHDT, CDR2 FYEKMQ (reference sequence). CDR3 loop: CASSLWGSVTYEQYF. CDR3 nucleotides: TGTGCCAGCAGCTTATGGGGTAGCGTCACCTACGAGCAGTACTTC. Variable domain in full (rest from reference TRBV13 and TRBJ2-7): AAGVIQSPRHLIKEKRETATLKCYPIPRHDTVYWYQQGPGQDPQFLISFYEKMQSDKGSIPDRFSAQQFSDYHSELNMSSLELGDSALYFCASSLWGSVTYEQYFGPGTRLTVT.

V and J are TRBV18 and TRBJ2-2, with 9 bases lining up with TRBD1. Germline values: CDR1 KGHSH, CDR2 LQKENI. V dropped 1 base and J dropped 5; count of bases not matched to a gene: 2. The CDR3 runs to 15 residues. The CDR3 region has the DNA TGTGCCAGCTCACCACAAGGACAGGGGACCGGGGAGCTGTTTTTT. As protein: CASSPQGQGTGELFF.

The chain uses TRBV4-1 and TRBJ2-7, with 9 positions matching TRBD2. The CDR3 consists of 16 residues. Germline values: CDR1 MGHRA, CDR2 YSYEKL. Trimming cost V 1 base and J 4 bases; bases outside gene matches: 8. CDR3 bases: TGCGCCAGCAGCCAAGTTAAGGCGGGAGGGCCTTACGAGCAGTACTTC. Its translation is CASSQVKAGGPYEQYF.

This sequence joins TRBV29-1 and TRBJ1-1, with D tentatively TRBD1 (5 bases). Per the germline V gene, CDR1 is SQVTM and CDR2 is ANQGSEA. The CDR3 is made up of 14 amino acids. The germline V and J ends were trimmed by 0 bases and 4 bases, with 12 bases remaining between them. In DNA, the CDR3 is TGCAGCGTTGAAGAACCCGCCGGGGGCACTGAAGCTTTCTTT. The encoded protein is CSVEEPAGGTEAFF.

V and J are TRBV9 and TRBJ2-7, with D tentatively TRBD1 or TRBD2 (5 bases each). V was trimmed by 0 bases and J by 6 bases, leaving 13 bases between them. Germline assignment: CDR1 SGDLS and CDR2 YYNGEE. The CDR3 covers 14 residues. CDR3 loop: CASSVGPSGGEQYF. CDR3 in DNA: TGTGCCAGCAGCGTAGGTCCTAGTGGGGGCGAGCAGTACTTC.

V gene TRBV7-9 combines with J gene TRBJ1-3, with 8 bases fitting TRBD1. Germline CDR1 reads SEHNR; CDR2 reads FQNEAQ (reference sequence). The CDR3 consists of 15 residues. V lost 5 bases to trimming and J lost 1 base; unmatched junction nucleotides: 4. Here the CDR3 reads CASSIRQGSGNTIYF. CDR3 coding DNA: TGTGCCAGCAGCATTCGACAGGGGTCTGGAAACACCATATATTTT.

The rearrangement joins TRBV5-4 to TRBJ2-6; D remains unclear. The CDR3 consists of 19 residues. Germline CDR1 and CDR2: SGHNT and YYREEE (reference sequence). V was clipped by 0 bases and J by 0 bases, with 16 bases between them. Written as DNA, the CDR3 is TGTGCCAGCAGCTTGGGACTGGGCGCTGGCTTCTCTGGGGCCAACGTCCTGACTTTC. Translation: CASSLGLGAGFSGANVLTF.

The gene calls are TRBV5-1 and TRBJ1-4, with TRBD1 matching over 8 bases. V was clipped by 1 base and J by 4 bases; unmatched bases: 6. This CDR3 is built from 16 residues. The V gene's germline CDR1 is SGHRS and CDR2 YFSETQ. CDR3 protein: CASSLWGTGNNEKLFF. The CDR3 DNA reads as TGCGCCAGCAGCTTGTGGGGGACAGGAAATAATGAAAAACTGTTTTTT.

The chain recombines TRBV28 with TRBJ2-7; maybe TRBD2 (6 bases). Trimming shortened V by 5 bases and J by 5 bases, and 16 bases separated the two germline ends. Germline loops: CDR1 MDHEN, CDR2 SYDVKM. CDR3 length: 14 amino acids. The CDR3 DNA is TGTGCCAGCAGTCCCGGGACTCTACCTGACGAGCAGTACTTC. Its translation: CASSPGTLPDEQYF.

The V gene is TRBV5-1, the J gene TRBJ2-7, with D possibly matching TRBD2 (5 bases). Between the trimmed V and J ends, which lost 0 bases and 2 bases, there was a span of 12 bases. Germline V gene lookup returns CDR1 SGHRS and CDR2 YFSETQ. This CDR3 has 15 residues. The CDR3 nucleotides read TGCGCCAGCAGCTTGGTGGCGGGCGGAACCTACGAGCAGTACTTC. As protein: CASSLVAGGTYEQYF.

This chain joins TRBV5-1 and TRBJ1-4, with 9 bases identical to TRBD1. Per the germline V gene, CDR1 is SGHRS and CDR2 is YFSETQ. V trimming: 4 bases; J trimming: 4 bases; junction bases outside the gene matches: 5. The CDR3 totals 15 residues. The CDR3 loop is CASSAGQGGNEKLFF. CDR3 nucleotide sequence: TGCGCCAGCAGCGCGGGACAGGGCGGTAATGAAAAACTGTTTTTT.

V is TRBV11-3 and J is TRBJ2-3; no clear D. V gave up 1 base and J gave up 4 bases, with 9 bases separating them. Germline values: CDR1 SGHNT, CDR2 YENEEA. The CDR3 sequence is 14 residues long. The CDR3 loop reads CASSLGPTADTQYF. The CDR3 DNA follows: TGTGCCAGCAGCTTAGGCCCAACAGCAGATACGCAGTATTTT.

The gene calls are TRBV2 and TRBJ2-7; TRBD2 matches 10 bases. With 4 bases clipped from V and 7 bases from J, the junction kept 7 bases outside the gene matches. CDR1 SNHLY and CDR2 FYNNEI come from the germline V gene. The CDR3 runs 14 residues. For the CDR3, the DNA is TGTGCCAGCAGTGGCGAACTAGCGGGAAGGGAGCAGTACTTC. Its protein product is CASSGELAGREQYF.

This clone appeared a single time. This sequence joins TRBV6-6 and TRBJ2-5; no firm D call. CDR3 length equals 13 residues. Germline V gives CDR1 MNHNY, CDR2 SVGAGI (reference sequence). Trimming pared 7 bases from V and 5 bases from J, leaving 14 bases between. This CDR3 reads CASKDELAETQYF. Here the CDR3 DNA reads TGTGCCAGCAAAGATGAGCTGGCGGAGACCCAGTACTTC.

The chain links TRBV27 to TRBJ2-1, with 9 bases that match TRBD1. The CDR3 is 15 amino acids. CDR1 MNHEY and CDR2 SMNVEV come from the germline V gene (reference sequence). Unmatched junction bases numbered 6, after V lost 9 bases and J lost 0 bases. This CDR3 is CASDRDRVSYNEQFF. CDR3 DNA: TGTGCCAGTGACCGGGACAGGGTCTCCTACAATGAGCAGTTCTTC.

The chain links TRBV28 to TRBJ1-4, with D possibly TRBD1 on 5 matching bases. V shed 5 bases and J shed 7 bases, with 14 bases lying between them. Germline V lookup: CDR1 MDHEN, CDR2 SYDVKM. This CDR3 has 14 residues. CDR3 loop: CASSVQGSGEKLFF. The CDR3 DNA sequence: TGTGCCAGCAGTGTCCAGGGAAGTGGTGAAAAACTGTTTTTT.

This clone showed up just a few times. The CDR3 reads CASRLGEPGNTIYF. The CDR3 DNA follows: TGTGCCAGCAGGCTCGGGGAGCCTGGAAACACCATATATTTT. The gene calls are TRBV2 and TRBJ1-3; D unclear. The CDR3 loop spans 14 amino acids. CDR1 and CDR2 from the germline V gene are SNHLY and FYNNEI. V dropped 6 bases and J dropped 2 bases, with 11 bases sitting between them.

The chain carries TRBV19 and TRBJ2-7; possible D gene TRBD2, 7 bases. Germline V gene lookup returns CDR1 LNHDA and CDR2 SQIVND (reference sequence). The germline V and J ends were trimmed by 3 bases and 3 bases, with 15 bases remaining between them. The CDR3 contains 15 residues. DNA of the CDR3: TGTGCCAGTAGTATTGCTCAGGGGAGGGTCTACGAGCAGTACTTC. Its translation is CASSIAQGRVYEQYF. Filled out from reference TRBV19 and TRBJ2-7, the complete variable domain reads DGGITQSPKYLFRKEGQNVTLSCEQNLNHDAMYWYRQDPGQGLRLIYYSQIVNDFQKGDIAEGYSVSREKKESFPLTVTSAQKNPTAFYLCASSIAQGRVYEQYFGPGTRLTVT.

CDR3 amino acids: CASLYQSNQPQHF. The DNA for the CDR3 is TGTGCCAGCCTGTACCAGAGCAATCAGCCCCAGCATTTT. The gene calls are TRBV6-1 and TRBJ1-5; the D is unclear. CDR3 length: 13 residues. The ends were cut back, 8 bases at V and 1 base at J, with 9 bases in the middle. Germline values: CDR1 MNHNS, CDR2 SASEGT.

The chain uses TRBV20-1 and TRBJ1-2; 7 bases agree with TRBD1. CDR3 size: 11 residues. Germline loops: CDR1 DFQATT, CDR2 SNEGSKA (reference sequence). The V and J ends lost 4 bases and 5 bases, in that order; junction bases with no gene match: 1. The CDR3 DNA reads as TGCAGTGCTACACAGGGGTATGGCTACACCTTC. This encodes CSATQGYGYTF.

This chain joins TRBV28 and TRBJ1-2; 11 nucleotides agree with TRBD1. Unmatched junction bases numbered 7, after V lost 5 bases and J lost 8 bases. Germline V lookup: CDR1 MDHEN, CDR2 SYDVKM. The length of the CDR3 is 14 residues. The CDR3 loop is CASSPGTGGQGYTF. The CDR3 DNA follows: TGTGCCAGCAGTCCCGGGACAGGGGGTCAAGGCTACACCTTC.

The rearrangement joins TRBV28 to TRBJ2-3; 10 nucleotides align to TRBD2. Germline lookup yields CDR1 MDHEN and CDR2 SYDVKM. J gave up 2 bases and V 6 bases, and 14 bases lay outside the gene matches. CDR3 size: 18 residues. CDR3 DNA sequence: TGTGCCAGCAGACCAGCATCTAGCGGGAGATTGTCCACAGATACGCAGTATTTT. As protein: CASRPASSGRLSTDTQYF.

The genes are TRBV28 and TRBJ1-2; 7 bases map to TRBD1. This CDR3 is built from 16 residues. The germline gives CDR1 MDHEN, CDR2 SYDVKM. Trimming took 2 bases from V and 7 from J; bases not matched to a gene: 13. The CDR3 sequence: CASSLGGQVQGVGYTF. In DNA form, the CDR3 reads TGTGCCAGCAGTTTAGGTGGACAGGTACAGGGAGTTGGCTACACCTTC.

This clone showed up just once. The V call is TRBV11-2, the J call TRBJ1-5; D unclear. V lost 3 bases and J lost 4, with 7 bases in between. In germline, CDR1 is SGHAT, CDR2 FQNNGV. The CDR3 sequence is 13 residues long. The CDR3: CASSLWDNQPQHF. CDR3 in DNA: TGTGCCAGCAGCTTGTGGGATAATCAGCCCCAGCATTTT.

This clone was seen just once. V gene TRBV5-1 combines with J gene TRBJ2-1, with D perhaps matching TRBD2 (5 bases). The CDR3 covers 15 residues. The germline V gene has CDR1 SGHRS and CDR2 YFSETQ. Between the trimmed V and J ends, which lost 4 bases and 3 bases, there was a span of 14 bases. CDR3 in DNA: TGCGCCAGCAGCGCAGACCGGACTTACTACAATGAGCAGTTCTTC. Translating gives CASSADRTYYNEQFF.

The chain couples TRBV27 to TRBJ2-2; TRBD1 matches at 7 bases. The CDR3 runs to 14 residues. The trim removed 6 bases at V and 4 bases at J, leaving 5 bases unmatched. CDR1 is MNHEY and CDR2 is SMNVEV in the germline V gene (reference sequence). The CDR3 DNA is TGTGCCAGCAGCGAGACAGGGACCACCGGGGAGCTGTTTTTT. Protein: CASSETGTTGELFF.

J is TRBJ2-5 and V is TRBV5-8; 9 positions agree with TRBD2. V lost 0 bases to trimming and J lost 5 bases; unmatched junction nucleotides: 8. CDR1 and CDR2 (germline): SGHTS, YDEGEE. The CDR3 spans 16 residues. The DNA for the CDR3 is TGTGCCAGCAGCTTGGGTGGGACTAGCATCTTTGAGACCCAGTACTTC. This encodes CASSLGGTSIFETQYF. The whole variable domain, remainder taken from reference TRBV5-8 and TRBJ2-5, is EAGVTQSPTHLIKTRGQQATLRCSPISGHTSVYWYQQALGLGLQFLLWYDEGEERNRGNFPPRFSGRQFPNYSSELNVNALELEDSALYLCASSLGGTSIFETQYFGPGTRLLVL.

The rearrangement links TRBV28 to TRBJ1-5; 7 bases agree with TRBD1. Germline V gene sequence: CDR1 MDHEN, CDR2 SYDVKM. The CDR3 sequence is 18 residues long. V trimming: 5 bases; J trimming: 0 bases; junction bases outside the gene matches: 13. Here the CDR3 reads CASSPTPGQMNSNQPQHF. CDR3 DNA: TGTGCCAGCAGTCCCACTCCGGGACAGATGAATAGCAATCAGCCCCAGCATTTT.

A single count supports this clone. At the DNA level, this CDR3 is encoded by other sequences in the same sample as well. The chain recombines TRBV28 with TRBJ1-2; D ambiguous. The ends were cut back, 3 bases at V and 3 bases at J, with 5 bases in the middle. This CDR3 comprises 12 residues. Germline CDR1 and CDR2: MDHEN and SYDVKM. The CDR3 reads CASSFSDYGYTF. The DNA for the CDR3 is TGTGCCAGCAGTTTTTCTGACTATGGCTACACCTTC.